These 13 T cell receptor beta chains originate from one sample sequenced in a study of Ad26.COV2.S vaccination and SARS-CoV-2 variants. Treatment defined: roughly 20 received Ad26.COV2.S at low or high dose, single or two shots; a few received placebo; per-sample allocation not given. Specimens were obtained on day 63 following the first vaccine or placebo injection. The protocol was immunoSEQ multiplex PCR, while the TCRdb copy is restricted to in-frame clones and leaves out a portion. The sample contains some 350,000 clones, more than 75% of which appear only once. This material consisted of peripheral blood, taken in a trial of Ad26.COV2.S vaccine versus placebo. These receptors were obtained from a person between 18 and 65 years old who received the Ad26.COV2.S COVID-19 vaccine or a placebo.

This clone turned up a few times. V and J are TRBV5-4 and TRBJ2-7; D is uncertain. V was pared by 1 base and J by 2 bases, with 7 bases between. Germline V gives CDR1 SGHNT, CDR2 YYREEE (reference sequence). The length of the CDR3 is 13 residues. The CDR3 reads CASSLTKTYEQYF. The CDR3 region has the DNA TGTGCCAGCAGCTTGACTAAAACCTACGAGCAGTACTTC.

The chain recombines TRBV3-1 (or the pseudogene TRBV3-2) with TRBJ2-1, with 9 bases that match TRBD1. V shed 1 base, J shed 5 bases, and the junction held 3 bases outside the gene matches. This CDR3 has 15 amino acids. Germline CDR1 and CDR2: LGHDT and YNNKEL (reference sequence). The DNA for the CDR3 is TGTGCCAGCAGCCAAGGACAGGGGGTCCACAATGAGCAGTTCTTC. As protein: CASSQGQGVHNEQFF.

This clone was found once. The chain is built from TRBV9 and TRBJ2-7; tentatively, D is TRBD1 (5 bases). Trimming took off 4 bases at V and 0 bases at J, with 14 bases between the two ends. Germline assignment: CDR1 SGDLS and CDR2 YYNGEE. The CDR3 contains 15 residues. CDR3 sequence reads: CASSPRTTLSYEQYF. Written as DNA, the CDR3 is TGTGCCAGCAGCCCGCGGACAACCCTCTCCTACGAGCAGTACTTC. Using reference TRBV9 and TRBJ2-7 for the parts outside the CDR3, the full variable domain is DSGVTQTPKHLITATGQRVTLRCSPRSGDLSVYWYQQSLDQGLQFLIQYYNGEERAKGNILERFSAQQFPDLHSELNLSSLELGDSALYFCASSPRTTLSYEQYFGPGTRLTVT.

This clone has a single count. The gene calls are TRBV5-1 and TRBJ2-3; D perhaps matches TRBD1 (6 bases). The germline CDR1 and CDR2 sequences are SGHRS and YFSETQ. The V and J ends lost 0 bases and 2 bases respectively, with 16 bases between them. This CDR3 is built from 17 residues. CDR3 in amino acids: CASSLASSGTNTDTQYF. As DNA, the CDR3 is TGCGCCAGCAGCTTGGCCTCCTCCGGGACAAACACAGATACGCAGTATTTT.

The count of this clone is one. This chain joins TRBV28 and TRBJ2-7; TRBD2 agrees at 7 bases. Germline CDR1 MDHEN, CDR2 SYDVKM. The CDR3 spans 13 residues. The trim removed 3 bases at V and 3 bases at J, leaving 2 bases unmatched. The CDR3 region has the DNA TGTGCCAGCAGTTTTGGGGGGGACTACGAGCAGTACTTC. Translated, it gives CASSFGGDYEQYF.

The chain recombines TRBV3-1 (or the pseudogene TRBV3-2) with TRBJ1-1; the D is unclear. V lost 3 bases and J 7 bases, leaving 15 bases between the germline ends. The CDR3 loop spans 14 amino acids. Germline V lookup: CDR1 LGHDT, CDR2 YNNKEL (reference sequence). This CDR3 is CASSHLETESEAFF. The CDR3 DNA reads TGTGCCAGCAGCCACCTCGAGACTGAGAGTGAAGCTTTCTTT.

This clone was recorded a few times. V usage is TRBV6-2 or TRBV6-3 and J usage is TRBJ1-1; TRBD1 is a possible D gene (5 bases). Trimming pared 2 bases from V and 3 bases from J, leaving 10 bases between. The CDR3 length is 14 residues. Germline V gives CDR1 MNHEY, CDR2 SVGEGT. This CDR3 is CASSYLDSYTEAFF. The CDR3 DNA sequence: TGTGCCAGCAGTTACCTAGACAGTTACACTGAAGCTTTCTTT.

This chain uses TRBV4-3 with TRBJ2-2; 8 positions match TRBD1. This CDR3 has 15 residues. With 4 bases clipped from V and 2 bases from J, the junction kept 3 bases outside the gene matches. The germline V gene has CDR1 LGHNA and CDR2 YSLEER. CDR3 DNA sequence: TGCGCCAGCAGCCGAGGACAGGGTAACACCGGGGAGCTGTTTTTT. It codes for CASSRGQGNTGELFF.

The gene calls are TRBV6-5 and TRBJ2-7, with D tentatively TRBD2 (5 bases). This CDR3 contains 15 residues. V lost 5 bases and J lost 5, with 19 bases in between. Germline CDR1 is MNHEY and CDR2 is SVGAGI. CDR3 coding DNA: TGTGCCAGCAGTAGCCCGTTGGGAGTCACGGACGAGCAGTACTTC. It yields the protein CASSSPLGVTDEQYF.

The chain recombines TRBV5-4 with TRBJ1-2; D unclear. V lost 0 bases and J 6 bases, leaving 9 bases between the germline ends. Germline V lookup: CDR1 SGHNT, CDR2 YYREEE (reference sequence). CDR3 length: 13 amino acids. CDR3: CASSLEGPDGYTF. CDR3 coding DNA: TGTGCCAGCAGCTTGGAAGGGCCGGATGGCTACACCTTC. Drawing the rest from reference TRBV5-4 and TRBJ1-2, the complete variable domain is ETGVTQSPTHLIKTRGQQVTLRCSSQSGHNTVSWYQQALGQGPQFIFQYYREEENGRGNFPPRFSGLQFPNYSSELNVNALELDDSALYLCASSLEGPDGYTFGSGTRLTVV.

This clone turned up a few times. The chain couples TRBV7-9 to TRBJ2-5; D is undetermined. With 4 bases removed from V and 2 bases from J, the gap between germline ends came to 5 bases. In germline, CDR1 is SEHNR, CDR2 FQNEAQ (reference sequence). The CDR3 loop spans 12 amino acids. The CDR3 sequence is CASSWDQETQYF. In DNA form, the CDR3 reads TGTGCCAGCAGCTGGGATCAAGAGACCCAGTACTTC.

This clone appeared a few times. CDR3 bases: TGTGCCAGCAGCGAGATCGCCCAGTATTTT. Protein sequence: CASSEIAQYF. The V call is TRBV7-9, the J call TRBJ2-3; no reliable D call. This CDR3 contains 10 residues. The V and J ends lost 5 bases and 12 bases respectively, with 9 bases between them. Germline-derived CDR1 and CDR2 are SEHNR and FQNEAQ (reference sequence).

This rearrangement joins TRBV10-1 to TRBJ2-5, with D perhaps TRBD2 (6 bases). Trimming pared 5 bases from V and 0 bases from J, leaving 10 bases between. The germline CDR1 and CDR2 sequences are WNHNN and SYGVQD (reference sequence). The CDR3 has 14 amino acids. For the CDR3, the DNA is TGCGCCAGCAGTCAGCGGGCGGACCAAGAGACCCAGTACTTC. Protein: CASSQRADQETQYF.